The 12 T cell receptor beta chains below were found in one sample sequenced in a study of identical twins. TCRdb re-called the 5' RACE reads with MiXCR, one entry per CDR3 protein. Of around 470,000 distinct CDR3 sequences listed, 14% are singletons. The same specimen was also included in a second study, on yellow fever vaccine responses in identical twins.

The specimen sequenced was CD4+ T cells sorted from blood. These receptors all stem from a woman aged 18-29 years in good health.

This clonotype was picked up many times. J is TRBJ2-3 and V is TRBV12-3 or TRBV12-4; D is perhaps TRBD2 (5 bases). The CDR3 totals 15 residues. Trimming took off 3 bases at V and 3 bases at J, with 13 bases between the two ends. CDR3: CASSLAGYGTDTQYF. The CDR3 nucleotides read TGTGCCAGCAGTTTGGCGGGCTACGGAACAGATACGCAGTATTTT.

This clonotype was counted only a few times. The chain links TRBV5-1 to TRBJ1-6; D is ambiguous. V gave up 2 bases and J gave up 5 bases, with 11 bases separating them. CDR1 is SGHRS, CDR2 YFSETQ, per germline. This CDR3 has 15 residues. The CDR3 protein is CASSFSTENNSPLHF. The CDR3 region has the DNA TGCGCCAGCAGCTTTTCCACAGAGAATAATTCACCCCTCCACTTT.

The chain employs TRBV5-5 and TRBJ1-4; 7 nucleotides align to TRBD1. Looked up from germline, CDR1 is SGHKS and CDR2 is YYEKEE (reference sequence). V was clipped by 6 bases and J by 7 bases; unmatched bases: 12. This CDR3 spans 15 amino acids. DNA for the CDR3: TGTGCCAGCAACCAAGACGGGACAGAATCTGAAAAACTGTTTTTT. Translating it yields CASNQDGTESEKLFF.

CDR3 bases: TGTGCCAGCTCACCACGGGGACAGGGGGCAGGGGAGCAGTACTTC. It translates to CASSPRGQGAGEQYF. The chain uses TRBV18 and TRBJ2-7, with TRBD1 identical over 12 bases. Germline V lookup: CDR1 KGHSH, CDR2 LQKENI. V lost 1 base, J lost 7 bases, and 5 bases stayed unmatched. The CDR3 length is 15 residues.

The rearrangement joins TRBV7-2 to TRBJ2-4; no clear D. The CDR3 runs 15 residues. CDR1 SGHTA and CDR2 FQGNSA come from the germline V gene. Trimming removed 4 bases at V and 0 bases at J, with 10 bases between. CDR3 DNA sequence: TGTGCCAGCAGCTCCCAGAGGTTAGCCAAAAACATTCAGTACTTC. Translating gives CASSSQRLAKNIQYF.

This chain links TRBV5-1 with TRBJ2-2; D is undetermined. Germline values: CDR1 SGHRS, CDR2 YFSETQ. V shed 4 bases and J shed 1 base, with 8 bases lying between them. The CDR3 spans 14 residues. The CDR3 DNA reads as TGCGCCAGCAGCCGGATCATGAACACCGGGGAGCTGTTTTTT. This sequence encodes CASSRIMNTGELFF.

This clonotype has just a few counts. The rearrangement uses TRBV20-1 and TRBJ2-7; TRBD2 aligns across 12 bases. Germline V CDR1 and CDR2: DFQATT, SNEGSKA (reference sequence). The CDR3 sequence is 16 residues long. The V gene end was trimmed by 3 bases and the J gene end by 5 bases; junction bases not matched to a gene: 11. The CDR3 loop reads CSASSLRTSGKDEQYF. The CDR3 DNA reads TGCAGTGCTAGCTCCCTTAGGACTAGCGGGAAGGACGAGCAGTACTTC.

There are a few counts of this clonotype. V gene TRBV12-3 or TRBV12-4 combines with J gene TRBJ2-4; the match to TRBD2 covers 11 bases. V was clipped by 7 bases and J by 0 bases; unmatched bases: 17. The CDR3 runs to 20 residues. CDR3 DNA sequence: TGTGCCAGCACCTTTATACCCGGGACTAGCGGTGTACTAGCCAAAAACATTCAGTACTTC. As protein: CASTFIPGTSGVLAKNIQYF.

The chain recombines TRBV7-3 with TRBJ2-1, with D perhaps given as TRBD1 or TRBD2 (6 bases each). V was pared by 1 base and J by 10 bases, with 11 bases between. The CDR3 has 13 amino acids. In germline, CDR1 is SGHTA, CDR2 FQGTGA. CDR3: CASSLKGGREQFF. The CDR3 bases are TGTGCCAGCAGCTTAAAGGGGGGAAGGGAGCAGTTCTTC.

The chain couples TRBV5-6 to TRBJ2-1; no reliable D call. Germline V gene sequence: CDR1 SGHDT, CDR2 YYEEEE. The CDR3 loop spans 19 amino acids. Trimming left V 0 bases short and J 0 bases short, with 19 bases between. CDR3 DNA: TGTGCCAGCAGCTTGGCCCTCCGAGGTAGGTCCCGCTCCTACAATGAGCAGTTCTTC. Encoded protein: CASSLALRGRSRSYNEQFF.

The sample holds a few counts of this clonotype. This chain uses TRBV7-9 with TRBJ2-7; TRBD2 aligns across 9 bases. There are 14 residues in the CDR3. V was clipped by 1 base and J by 6 bases; unmatched bases: 4. The V gene's germline CDR1 is SEHNR and CDR2 FQNEAQ (reference sequence). Here the CDR3 reads CASSLDGTSSEQYF. The CDR3 DNA is TGTGCCAGCAGCTTAGATGGGACTAGCAGCGAGCAGTACTTC.

The rearrangement joins TRBV3-1 to TRBJ2-3; a weak D match, TRBD1 (6 bases). Trimming cost V 4 bases and J 2 bases, with 13 bases left between them. The CDR3 is made up of 15 amino acids. Germline lookup yields CDR1 LGHDT and CDR2 YNNKEL (reference sequence). The CDR3 region is CASSLSTGTTDTQYF. CDR3 sequence (DNA): TGTGCCAGCAGCCTATCGACAGGCACCACAGATACGCAGTATTTT.